This TCR beta chain was identified in a study of blood T cell repertoires in COVID-19 (TCRdb year 2020). In terms of the full investigation: Samples covering the acute and convalescent phases of COVID-19 were provided by collaborators in the United States, Italy and Spain. The repertoires were released in a freely available public database intended as a resource for research on the immune response to SARS-CoV-2. A de-identified subject ID, COVID-19 status, age in years and sex were almost always included in the sample metadata. The prospective study material was composed of cDNA or gDNA derived from T cells, B-cell-depleted T cells, or PBMCs. The samples were drawn from the first 160 participants of the ongoing ImmuneRACE study and from over 950 subjects provided by 6 global collaborators. Where available, HLA class I and class II types were taken from metadata supplied by the sample provider and were not determined by assay-based typing. The dataset comprised deeply sampled blood TCRbeta repertoires from subjects exposed to, actively infected with, or recovered from COVID-19. General findings and caveats noted by the study authors: The amount of clinical and demographic metadata varied by source and participant and was provided uncurated.

Worth noting for this clone: The target of this receptor is not known. No base qualities exist here, and no much larger clone lies one base off it.

The immunoSEQ Assay, a bias-controlled multiplex PCR, was used to amplify TCRbeta CDR3 regions from genomic DNA. In the authors' own workflow: The number of nucleated cells in each sample was estimated from the amplification of reference gene primers within the assay. To quantify the absolute abundance of each unique TCRbeta CDR3 rearrangement, sequence reads were collapsed and filtered. For each sample, productive Simpson clonality was calculated by taking the square root of Simpson's diversity index across productive rearrangements. TCRdb mirrors the immuneACCESS table, restricted to in-frame sequences. Some clones are absent from its copies; in checked studies, under half trace to an unresolved V gene, and the reason for the others is unknown. The V and J calls and the clone size are those of that table, but D and trimming were determined from the DNA. The sample yields tens of thousands of clones; approximately 80% were counted once. 5% to 7% of the sample is held by the ten biggest clonotypes.

Whole blood was collected in K2EDTA tubes by collaborating institutions according to the institutions' own protocols. For TCRbeta analysis, collaborator samples were shipped as frozen whole blood, as isolated PBMCs, or as DNA extracted from either sample type. Taken from the germline V gene, the CDR1 and CDR2 loops are MNHEY and SVGAGI. Trimming removed 5 bases from V and 2 bases from J, leaving 10 bases between the germline ends. Inclusive of the bounding cysteine and phenylalanine, the CDR3 is 13 residues long. Only CDR3 DNA is held: 39 bases, read in frame from base 1. The sequencing input was peripheral blood. This TCR was sampled from a man in his fifties or sixties with active COVID-19. The chain links TRBV6-5 with TRBJ2-7; the best D guess is TRBD1, with 6 bases matching. The CDR3 reads CASSHQGPYEQYF. In nucleotides, the sequence is TGTGCCAGCAGTCACCAGGGGCCCTACGAGCAGTACTTC.